This is a list of T cell receptor beta chains from one sample in a study of human T cells and chemical hapten exposure. TCRdb redid the calling of the RACE reads with MiXCR, one entry per CDR3 protein. The sample yields roughly 160,000 distinct CDR3 sequences, about 14% seen once. Sample: whole blood, taken in connection with sensitization to the hapten diphenylcyclopropenone (DPC). These receptors were taken from a woman aged 30 to 39 with alopecia areata. Some clones in this sample may be carry-over from other donors' samples. CDR3s include the opening cysteine and the closing phenylalanine or tryptophan. Fields, in order: CDR3 protein, CDR3 DNA, D gene, clone size, V gene, J gene. The D gene is left open where the match is weak. Expanded clones are given a class, and other clones once, few, many or no size at all.

CASGRVFAESSYNEQFF	TGTGCCAGCGGCAGGGTGTTTGCGGAAAGCTCCTACAATGAGCAGTTCTTC	NA	NA	TRBV6-1	TRBJ2-1
CASSRQGALTDTQYF	TGTGCCAGCAGTAGACAGGGGGCCCTCACAGATACGCAGTATTTT	TRBD1	NA	TRBV27	TRBJ2-3
CSARVLSTRDRGGEKLFF	TGCAGTGCTAGAGTTTTAAGCACCCGGGACAGGGGAGGTGAAAAACTGTTTTTT	TRBD1	many	TRBV20-1	TRBJ1-4
CASSLLGAQPHGYTF	TGTGCCAGCAGTTTATTGGGAGCCCAGCCCCATGGCTACACCTTC	NA	many	TRBV27	TRBJ1-2
CASSLRGLGEETQYF	TGTGCCAGCAGCTTACGGGGGCTCGGGGAAGAGACCCAGTACTTC	NA	NA	TRBV7-7	TRBJ2-5
CASSLRRFNSGANVLTF	TGTGCCAGCAGCTTAAGGCGGTTTAACTCTGGGGCCAACGTCCTGACTTTC	NA	NA	TRBV5-4	TRBJ2-6
CASGVGAPPTQYF	TGTGCCAGCGGGGTCGGGGCTCCTCCAACGCAGTATTTT	NA	many	TRBV12-3/TRBV12-4	TRBJ2-3
CATVKGLGDSPLHF	TGTGCCACGGTGAAAGGCCTTGGGGATTCACCCCTCCACTTT	NA	few	TRBV2	TRBJ1-6
CSARDTGSPYNEQFF	TGCAGTGCTAGAGACACGGGGAGCCCCTACAATGAGCAGTTCTTC	NA	few	TRBV20-1	TRBJ2-1
CASSQGTGVGSYNEQFF	TGTGCCAGCAGCCAAGGGACAGGGGTAGGGAGCTACAATGAGCAGTTCTTC	TRBD1	few	TRBV4-2	TRBJ2-1
CASSPGPSGYEQYF	TGTGCCAGCAGCCCCGGCCCTAGCGGCTACGAGCAGTACTTC	TRBD2	NA	TRBV7-2	TRBJ2-7
CASRLGRTGAYEQYF	TGCGCCAGCAGATTGGGACGGACAGGGGCCTACGAGCAGTACTTC	TRBD1	NA	TRBV5-1	TRBJ2-7
CASSPYYEQYF	TGTGCCAGCAGTCCGTACTACGAGCAGTACTTC	NA	NA	TRBV7-3	TRBJ2-7
CSASLSRAYEQYF	TGCAGTGCTAGTCTCTCCAGGGCCTACGAGCAGTACTTC	NA	few	TRBV20-1	TRBJ2-7
CASSLWQSSGANVLTF	TGTGCCAGCAGTTTATGGCAGTCCTCTGGGGCCAACGTCCTGACTTTC	NA	few	TRBV28	TRBJ2-6
CASSRSQETQYF	TGTGCCAGCAGCCGGTCCCAAGAGACCCAGTACTTC	NA	NA	TRBV3-1	TRBJ2-5
CASSSRQGRGYEQYF	TGTGCCAGCAGCTCAAGACAGGGGCGCGGTTACGAGCAGTACTTC	TRBD1	NA	TRBV7-9	TRBJ2-7
CASSQNYEQYF	TGTGCCAGCAGCCAAAACTACGAGCAGTACTTC	NA	few	TRBV3-1	TRBJ2-7
CASSLYTGANQPQHF	TGTGCCAGCAGTTTATATACAGGGGCCAATCAGCCCCAGCATTTT	TRBD1	few	TRBV12-3/TRBV12-4	TRBJ1-5
CASRLDRDKLRRADTQYF	TGTGCCAGCAGGTTAGACAGGGATAAACTCCGGCGTGCAGATACGCAGTATTTT	TRBD1	NA	TRBV25-1	TRBJ2-3